This T cell receptor (delta chain) is from a study of Vδ1+ human thymocytes. Study outcomes and limitations: In the thymus, TRG and TRD repertoires looked highly polyclonal with Gaussian CDR3 lengths. Around 20% of thymic delta-chain sequences were Vdelta2, with few Vdelta3, unlike blood Vdelta1+ controls.

Thymocytes were sorted as CD3+ TCRVdelta1+ TCRVdelta2- after alphabeta T cell depletion. Sorted Vdelta1+ thymocytes were about 97% to 99.6% pure. Sequences come from RNA converted to cDNA by reverse transcription. The CDR3 regions were amplified by multiplex PCR from V-gene primers to a constant-region primer. TCRdb fed the multiplex PCR reads into CATT to redo clone calling. This table has about 53,000 delta-chain clones, more than 13% appearing once. The CDR3 spans 21 residues. After removal of 4 bases from V and 3 bases from J, the junction contained 23 bases not matched to a gene. CDR1 and CDR2 (germline): TSWWSYY, QGS. This clone was observed a handful of times. What it recognizes is unknown.

Material: Vdelta1+ gamma-delta thymocytes from the thymus. Documented subset: FACS-sorted CD3+ TCRalphabeta- TCRVdelta1+ TCRVdelta2- thymocytes. This chain connects TRDV1 to TRDJ1; 10 bases fit TRDD3. The source is a girl under two years old who had congenital heart surgery. CDR3: CALGVGSALAVGDTIPDKLIF. CDR3 sequence (DNA): TGTGCTCTTGGGGTAGGTTCGGCCCTAGCGGTGGGGGATACAATCCCCGATAAACTCATCTTT.